The 14 T cell receptor beta chains given below trace back to one sample, sequenced in a study of T cell clonotyping in hematopoietic cell transplantation. Some clones are missing from TCRdb's copy, which holds only in-frame ones; the method was immunoSEQ multiplex PCR. The data show more than 65,000 clones, with just under 95% seen just once and 1.6% held by the top ten. The sample was peripheral blood mononuclear cells. The source of these receptors is a man between 50 and 59 years old in good health. Some clones in this sample may be carry-over from other donors' samples.

The chain recombines TRBV30 with TRBJ2-1; 7 bases line up with TRBD2. The CDR3 is 11 amino acids. The junction had 1 base not matched to a gene; V was cut back by 5 bases and J by 6 bases. Germline V lookup: CDR1 GTSNPN, CDR2 SVGIG (reference sequence). CDR3 amino acids: CAWWGGNEQFF. In nucleotides, the CDR3 is TGTGCCTGGTGGGGGGGCAATGAGCAGTTCTTC.

The rearrangement uses TRBV27 and TRBJ2-1; D possibly corresponds to TRBD2 (5 bases). This CDR3 is built from 13 residues. Trimming left V 4 bases short and J 7 bases short, with 11 bases between. Germline-derived CDR1 and CDR2 are MNHEY and SMNVEV (reference sequence). CDR3 region: CASSYREGNEQFF. In DNA form, the CDR3 reads TGTGCCAGCAGTTACCGGGAAGGGAATGAGCAGTTCTTC.

V is TRBV2 and J is TRBJ1-2; 7 bases are a match to TRBD1. With V trimmed by 2 bases and J by 8 bases, 11 bases remained unmatched. Germline V gene lookup returns CDR1 SNHLY and CDR2 FYNNEI. The length of the CDR3 is 15 residues. In DNA, the CDR3 is TGTGCCAGCAGTGAATTGGGGCAGGGGGTAAAGGGCTACACCTTC. Encoded protein: CASSELGQGVKGYTF. The full variable domain, rest sourced from reference TRBV2 and TRBJ1-2, is EPEVTQTPSHQVTQMGQEVILRCVPISNHLYFYWYRQILGQKVEFLVSFYNNEISEKSEIFDDQFSVERPDGSNFTLKIRSTKLEDSAMYFCASSELGQGVKGYTFGSGTRLTVV.

The chain links TRBV30 to TRBJ1-3, with no clear D. Germline V gene lookup returns CDR1 GTSNPN and CDR2 SVGIG (reference sequence). The CDR3 covers 16 residues. V was trimmed by 5 bases and J by 2 bases, leaving 19 bases between them. CDR3 amino acids: CAWGSIGQRPGNTIYF. The CDR3 nucleotides are TGTGCCTGGGGAAGTATTGGGCAGCGACCTGGAAACACCATATATTTT.

CDR3 sequence: CASSLKASGGTVWADTQYF. The CDR3 bases are TGTGCCAGCAGCTTGAAGGCTAGCGGGGGAACTGTTTGGGCAGATACGCAGTATTTT. The chain employs TRBV5-4 and TRBJ2-3; 10 nucleotides match TRBD2. The CDR3 covers 19 residues. Germline assignment: CDR1 SGHNT and CDR2 YYREEE (reference sequence). With V trimmed by 1 base and J by 4 bases, 15 bases remained unmatched.

The gene calls are TRBV30 and TRBJ2-3, with D tentatively TRBD1 (5 bases). CDR1 is GTSNPN and CDR2 is SVGIG in the germline V gene (reference sequence). The CDR3 loop spans 15 amino acids. The ends were cut back, 8 bases at V and 1 base at J, with 19 bases in the middle. DNA of the CDR3: TGTGCCGGGGCGAGTCGGGTCTGGGGCACAGATACGCAGTATTTT. Protein product: CAGASRVWGTDTQYF.

The genes are TRBV2 and TRBJ2-7; TRBD1 matches 8 bases. This CDR3 has 15 residues. J gave up 4 bases and V 5 bases, and 10 bases lay outside the gene matches. Germline CDR1 SNHLY, CDR2 FYNNEI. The CDR3 loop reads CASSFYQGAGYEQYF. The CDR3 region has the DNA TGTGCCAGCAGTTTCTATCAGGGGGCGGGGTACGAGCAGTACTTC.

The V gene is TRBV28, the J gene TRBJ1-2; possible D gene TRBD1, 6 bases. Trimming removed 6 bases from V and 2 bases from J, with 10 bases in between. The CDR3 runs 13 residues. Looked up from germline, CDR1 is MDHEN and CDR2 is SYDVKM. Written as DNA, the CDR3 is TGTGCCAGCAGACAGGGTTGGAACTATGGCTACACCTTC. Translated, it gives CASRQGWNYGYTF.

Written as DNA, the CDR3 is TGCGCCAGCAGCTTATCGGGCTCTCCGAATACTGAAGCTTTCTTT. Protein product: CASSLSGSPNTEAFF. The chain has TRBV5-1 and TRBJ1-1; D is ambiguous. CDR3 size: 15 residues. Germline V gives CDR1 SGHRS, CDR2 YFSETQ. V was clipped by 2 bases and J by 5 bases, with 16 bases between them. Looking up the rest from reference TRBV5-1 and TRBJ1-1 gives the full variable domain: KAGVTQTPRYLIKTRGQQVTLSCSPISGHRSVSWYQQTPGQGLQFLFEYFSETQRNKGNFPGRFSGRQFSNSRSEMNVSTLELGDSALYLCASSLSGSPNTEAFFGQGTRLTVV.

The chain carries TRBV30 and TRBJ1-4, with 7 nucleotides matching TRBD1. With 4 bases clipped from V and 3 bases from J, the junction kept 2 bases outside the gene matches. The CDR3 has 13 residues. Germline-derived CDR1 and CDR2 are GTSNPN and SVGIG (reference sequence). The CDR3 region is CAWKGAPNEKLFF. The CDR3 nucleotides read TGTGCCTGGAAGGGGGCCCCTAATGAAAAACTGTTTTTT.

J is TRBJ2-6 and V is TRBV30; no clear D. Germline V CDR1 and CDR2: GTSNPN, SVGIG (reference sequence). The CDR3 loop spans 14 amino acids. Trimming cost V 2 bases and J 0 bases, with 5 bases left between them. The CDR3 loop reads CAWSLSSGANVLTF. CDR3 bases: TGTGCCTGGAGTCTTAGCTCTGGGGCCAACGTCCTGACTTTC. Filled out from reference TRBV30 and TRBJ2-6, the complete variable domain reads SQTIHQWPATLVQPVGSPLSLECTVEGTSNPNLYWYRQAAGRGLQLLFYSVGIGQISSEVPQNLSASRPQDRQFILSSKKLLLSDSGFYLCAWSLSSGANVLTFGAGSRLTVL.

The chain is built from TRBV15 and TRBJ2-3; D gene unclear. Looked up from germline, CDR1 is LNHNV and CDR2 is YYDKDF (reference sequence). Trimming took 1 base from V and 5 from J, leaving 10 bases between them. The CDR3 extends over 14 amino acids. This chain's CDR3 is CATSRVSLGDTQYF. For the CDR3, the DNA is TGTGCCACCAGCAGAGTGAGTTTAGGAGATACGCAGTATTTT.

This rearrangement joins TRBV7-6 to TRBJ2-5; D is ambiguous. The germline gives CDR1 SGHVS, CDR2 FNYEAQ. Trimming shortened V by 0 bases and J by 2 bases, and 4 bases separated the two germline ends. This CDR3 spans 13 amino acids. CDR3 bases: TGTGCCAGCAGCTTAGCTGATCAAGAGACCCAGTACTTC. As protein: CASSLADQETQYF.

The chain is built from TRBV7-9 and TRBJ1-1, with D possibly matching TRBD1 (5 bases). Germline V gives CDR1 SEHNR, CDR2 FQNEAQ (reference sequence). This CDR3 spans 13 amino acids. The V and J ends lost 5 bases and 4 bases respectively, with 11 bases between them. The CDR3 reads CASSPSGGTEAFF. In nucleotides, the CDR3 is TGTGCCAGCAGCCCAAGTGGGGGCACTGAAGCTTTCTTT.